This TCR beta chain originates from a study of Graves' ophthalmopathy and Graves' hyperthyroidism. Regarding the study as a whole: Most thyroid-expanded clonotypes exceeding 0.001 frequency were also found in blood.

Researchers took RNA transcripts and amplified TCR beta CDR3 regions from them. HTBI-primed first-round RT-PCR preceded second-round multiplex PCR. TCRdb recomputed calls from the multiplex PCR reads with MiXCR, one row per CDR3 protein. This sample has some 200,000 distinct CDR3 sequences, with under 30% found just once. Donors with ophthalmopathy: moderate-to-severe activity, CAS ≥3, NOSPECS ≥4, duration under 3 months. None of the included patients had other autoimmune diseases, uncontrolled infections, pregnancy or lactation, as these led to exclusion. V shed 5 bases and J shed 8 bases, with 12 bases lying between them. Germline V CDR1 and CDR2: DFQATT, SNEGSKA (reference sequence). CDR3 length: 11 amino acids. At least ten counts were recorded for this clonotype. Its antigen is not identified.

The chain uses TRBV20-1 and TRBJ1-2; D ambiguous. The clonotype comes from a man aged 50 to 60 with Graves' ophthalmopathy. The sequenced sample was peripheral blood. The CDR3 sequence: CSAYQANGYTF. CDR3 bases: TGCAGTGCTTACCAGGCAAACGGCTACACCTTC.